This T cell receptor beta chain originates from a study of OX40 agonist ivuxolimab in advanced cancers. Exclusion applied to patients with autoimmune disease history or systemic immunosuppression. TCRdb's copy holds only in-frame clones and misses some; the assay was immunoSEQ multiplex PCR. Of more than 50,000 clones in the sample, more than 85% are singletons; the top ten hold around 19%. Specimen: CD4+ or CD8+ T cells sorted from blood, collected in a trial of the OX40 agonist ivuxolimab. The receptor's source is an adult with an advanced solid tumor such as melanoma, head and neck, liver or kidney cancer.

In DNA form, the CDR3 reads TGTGCCAGCAGCTTAGAAGATCAGCCCCAGCATTTT. Residues: CASSLEDQPQHF. V is TRBV7-9 and J is TRBJ1-5; D remains ambiguous. The germline V gene encodes CDR1 SEHNR and CDR2 FQNEAQ (reference sequence). V was shortened by 1 base and J by 5 bases, with 3 bases between the two germline ends. The CDR3 sequence is 12 residues long.